This is a list of T cell receptor beta chains from one sample in a study of T cell repertoires in ileal Crohn's disease. Method: immunoSEQ multiplex PCR; TCRdb's copy keeps in-frame clones and lacks some. The sample has approximately 11,000 clones; 75% to 85% are singletons. The sequencing input was ileal tissue. All receptors come from an adult with Crohn's disease. The CDR3 runs from the conserved cysteine through the conserved F or W. D genes are given only for firm matches. Clone size is given for some rows only: seen once, a few or many times, or a class if the clone is expanded.

V: TRBV28; J: TRBJ2-1; D: -; size: -; DNA: TGTGCCAGCAGTCCTTGGACAGCCTACAATGAGCAGTTCTTC; CDR3: CASSPWTAYNEQFF
V: TRBV14; J: TRBJ2-2; D: -; size: -; DNA: TGTGCCAGCAGCCAAGTCGTGGGGGCGCGGGTTGTCACCGGGGAGCTGTTTTTT; CDR3: CASSQVVGARVVTGELFF
V: TRBV7-2; J: TRBJ2-1; D: -; size: -; DNA: TGTGCCAGCAGCTTAGCGGGGGGACCTAACAATGAGCAGTTCTTC; CDR3: CASSLAGGPNNEQFF
V: TRBV19; J: TRBJ1-2; D: TRBD1; size: -; DNA: TGTGCCAGTACCCCAGGACAGGGCCGGGGCTATGGCTACACCTTC; CDR3: CASTPGQGRGYGYTF
V: TRBV7-2; J: TRBJ2-2; D: -; size: once; DNA: TGTGCCAGCAGCTTACCCCCAGGTAGCGGGGAGCTGTTTTTT; CDR3: CASSLPPGSGELFF
V: TRBV15; J: TRBJ1-5; D: -; size: -; DNA: TGTGCCACCAGCGCAGGGAATTTCAATCAGCCCCAGCATTTT; CDR3: CATSAGNFNQPQHF
V: TRBV19; J: TRBJ1-6; D: TRBD1; size: few; DNA: TGTGCCAGTAGTATACGCGGACAGGGTATGAGTTCACCCCTCCACTTT; CDR3: CASSIRGQGMSSPLHF
V: TRBV19; J: TRBJ1-5; D: -; size: -; DNA: TGTGCCAGTAGTATTTCCGGGGTGAGCAATCAGCCCCAGCATTTT; CDR3: CASSISGVSNQPQHF
V: TRBV29-1; J: TRBJ2-5; D: TRBD1; size: few; DNA: TGCAGCGTTGTATCAGGGGGCCAAGAGACCCAGTACTTC; CDR3: CSVVSGGQETQYF
V: TRBV9; J: TRBJ2-2; D: -; size: -; DNA: TGTGCCAGCAGCGCCTTGATAGTGGGGGAGCTGTTTTTT; CDR3: CASSALIVGELFF
V: TRBV2; J: TRBJ1-5; D: TRBD1; size: -; DNA: TGTGCCAGCAGGGGATGGACAGGGATGGACAATCGGCCCCGGCATTTT; CDR3: CASRGWTGMDNRPRHF
V: TRBV7-8; J: TRBJ2-3; D: TRBD2; size: -; DNA: TGTGCCAGCACCGACAGGGTAATAGCGGGAGTTACGCAGTATTTT; CDR3: CASTDRVIAGVTQYF
V: TRBV4-1; J: TRBJ1-6; D: -; size: -; DNA: TGCGCCAGCAGCCAGGAGGAATCACCCCTCCACTTT; CDR3: CASSQEESPLHF
V: TRBV9; J: TRBJ2-7; D: TRBD1; size: -; DNA: TGTGCCAGCAGCGAGGGGGACAGTACTTCCTACGAGCAGTACTTC; CDR3: CASSEGDSTSYEQYF
V: TRBV4-1; J: TRBJ2-1; D: TRBD2; size: -; DNA: TGCGCCAGCAGCCAAGATACCCAGCGGGGGGGCAATGAGCAGTTCTTC; CDR3: CASSQDTQRGGNEQFF
V: TRBV29-1; J: TRBJ2-3; D: -; size: -; DNA: TGCAGCGTTGTAGTAGCGGGCACAGATACGCAGTATTTT; CDR3: CSVVVAGTDTQYF
V: TRBV18; J: TRBJ2-2; D: -; size: -; DNA: TGTGCCAGCTCACCGGGTACAGGGAACACCGGGGAGCTGTTTTTT; CDR3: CASSPGTGNTGELFF
V: TRBV4-1; J: TRBJ2-3; D: TRBD2; size: -; DNA: TGCGCCAGCAGCCGCGAAGGGGCTAGCGGGGGGGGTACGCAGTATTTT; CDR3: CASSREGASGGGTQYF
V: TRBV10-3; J: TRBJ1-2; D: TRBD1; size: -; DNA: TGTGCCATCAGTGGGGGACAGGGTCATGGCTACACCTTC; CDR3: CAISGGQGHGYTF
V: TRBV29-1; J: TRBJ1-1; D: -; size: -; DNA: TGCAGCGTCCGGGGGGCCGCGGCTGAAGCTTTCTTT; CDR3: CSVRGAAAEAFF
V: TRBV5-4; J: TRBJ2-7; D: -; size: -; DNA: TGTGCCAGCAGCTACTCAGGGGTAACCGGCGAGCAGTACTTC; CDR3: CASSYSGVTGEQYF
V: TRBV6-1; J: TRBJ1-1; D: TRBD1; size: few; DNA: TGTGCCAGCAGTGAAGAGGAAGGGGGCGGCACTGAAGCTTTCTTT; CDR3: CASSEEEGGGTEAFF
V: TRBV4-1; J: TRBJ1-4; D: -; size: -; DNA: TGCGCCAGCAGCCAAGCCCCCAGGATCCATGAAAAACTGTTTTTT; CDR3: CASSQAPRIHEKLFF
V: TRBV10-3; J: TRBJ2-3; D: -; size: -; DNA: TGTGCCATCAGTGAATTGGCTACAGATACGCAGTATTTT; CDR3: CAISELATDTQYF
V: TRBV6-1; J: TRBJ1-6; D: TRBD1; size: -; DNA: TGTGCCAGCAGTGAAGGGACAGGGGTTTCACCCCTCCACTTT; CDR3: CASSEGTGVSPLHF
V: TRBV5-1; J: TRBJ2-7; D: TRBD1; size: -; DNA: TGCGCCAGCAGCCCCGGACAGGGATGGTACGAGCAGTACTTC; CDR3: CASSPGQGWYEQYF
V: TRBV28; J: TRBJ2-7; D: -; size: -; DNA: TGTGCCAGCAGGAATCCGGGACTTGAGGCCTACGAGCAGTACTTC; CDR3: CASRNPGLEAYEQYF